The sequence of this TCR beta chain was determined in a study of T-cell memory formation after mild COVID-19. Study findings and constraints: Contracting clones, day 15 to 85, had balanced CD4/CD8, and later expanders favored CD4+. The second-wave clones peaking on day 37 were not confirmed as SARS-CoV-2-specific. For contracting clones, CD4+ ones sat mainly in CM and EM, CD8+ in EMRA.

CDR1 and CDR2 from the germline V gene are ENHRY and SYGVKD. The germline V and J ends were trimmed by 6 bases and 5 bases, with 11 bases remaining between them. The CDR3 is made up of 13 amino acids. Using its own MiXCR run on the 5' RACE reads, TCRdb lists one record per CDR3 protein. Seen here are some 210,000 distinct CDR3 sequences, approximately 20% observed once, and the top ten hold roughly 2.3%. This clonotype was seen a few times. Its antigen is unidentified. V and J are TRBV10-3 and TRBJ2-1; TRBD2 might be the D (6 bases). The sample comprised PBMCs or a T cell subset sorted from them (not recorded which). This sequence originates from an adult woman who had mild COVID-19 (a few samples of this study predate the infection). Cell type and time point are not known. The CDR3 DNA is TGTGCCATCAGAGCCGGGACTCACAATGAGCAGTTCTTC. It is translated as CAIRAGTHNEQFF.